The 14 T cell receptor beta chains reported below all come from one sample, sequenced in a study of multiple sclerosis patients with progressive multifocal leukoencephalopathy. Sequencing used immunoSEQ multiplex PCR; TCRdb keeps in-frame clones, though not all of them. The table records fewer than 35,000 clones, approximately 89% of them present only once. As to time point: before natalizumab initiation. Sample: PBMCs. Receptor source: a human donor with multiple sclerosis.

The rearrangement uses TRBV10-3 and TRBJ1-1, with unresolved D. The CDR3 covers 13 residues. Trimming took 0 bases from V and 7 from J, leaving 9 bases between them. Germline V gene sequence: CDR1 ENHRY, CDR2 SYGVKD. This CDR3 is CAISESSSFEAFF. The CDR3 bases are TGTGCCATCAGTGAGTCGTCGTCCTTTGAAGCTTTCTTT.

J is TRBJ2-7 and V is TRBV18; D unclear. CDR3 length equals 13 residues. Germline V gives CDR1 KGHSH, CDR2 LQKENI. V was cut by 4 bases and J by 1 base, with 8 bases left in between. The CDR3 reads CASSRLSSYEQYF. DNA of the CDR3: TGTGCCAGCTCACGTCTTTCGTCCTACGAGCAGTACTTC.

The rearrangement uses TRBV5-4 and TRBJ2-7; TRBD2 might be the D (5 bases). V was clipped by 4 bases and J by 6 bases, with 20 bases between them. CDR1 and CDR2 from the germline V gene are SGHNT and YYREEE (reference sequence). The CDR3 contains 15 residues. The chain's CDR3 is CASSRDLDWPSEQYF. The CDR3 DNA follows: TGTGCCAGCAGCCGCGACCTGGACTGGCCTTCCGAGCAGTACTTC.

The rearrangement links TRBV9 to TRBJ1-2; 7 nucleotides line up with TRBD1. CDR1 and CDR2 from the germline V gene are SGDLS and YYNGEE. The V segment lost 3 bases and the J segment 3 bases; nucleotides outside the gene matches: 5. The CDR3 consists of 14 residues. The CDR3 coding sequence is TGTGCCAGCAGCGCGTCGACAGGGCACTATGGCTACACCTTC. Translation gives CASSASTGHYGYTF.

CDR3 region: CASSQGPGTGSYEQYF. The CDR3 nucleotides read TGTGCCAGCAGCCAAGGTCCCGGGACAGGGTCCTACGAGCAGTACTTC. This chain joins TRBV14 and TRBJ2-7; 9 bases map to TRBD1. Germline-derived CDR1 and CDR2 are SGHDN and FVKESK. The CDR3 totals 16 residues. V gave up 1 base and J gave up 1 base; unmatched junction bases: 5.

The chain recombines TRBV30 with TRBJ1-2; possible D gene TRBD1, 6 bases. V was clipped by 3 bases and J by 4 bases, with 15 bases between them. CDR1 and CDR2 (germline): GTSNPN, SVGIG (reference sequence). The CDR3 has 14 amino acids. Here the CDR3 reads CAWRGRQASYGYTF. DNA of the CDR3: TGTGCCTGGAGGGGCAGACAGGCGAGCTATGGCTACACCTTC.

This clone was seen a single time. The chain employs TRBV29-1 and TRBJ2-2; D remains unclear. Looked up from germline, CDR1 is SQVTM and CDR2 is ANQGSEA. V lost 6 bases and J lost 6, with 11 bases in between. The CDR3 contains 12 residues. As DNA, the CDR3 is TGCAGCGTCACCCTAGGGTCCGGGGAGCTGTTTTTT. It specifies CSVTLGSGELFF.

This sequence joins TRBV25-1 and TRBJ2-1, with D possibly TRBD1 on 6 matching bases. The CDR3 sequence is 12 residues long. The germline gives CDR1 MGHDK, CDR2 SYGVNS. V was trimmed by 7 bases and J by 9 bases, leaving 13 bases between them. The CDR3 sequence: CASTIAGAEQFF. The CDR3 nucleotides read TGTGCCAGCACCATCGCAGGGGCTGAGCAGTTCTTC.

The chain employs TRBV2 and TRBJ1-3; 7 bases match TRBD1. The CDR3 spans 15 residues. From germline, CDR1 is SNHLY and CDR2 FYNNEI. Trimming removed 8 bases from V and 2 bases from J; junction bases left unmatched: 9. CDR3 in DNA: TGTGCCAGCGGAACACAGGGGTTAGCTGGAAACACCATATATTTT. Protein sequence: CASGTQGLAGNTIYF.

The rearrangement joins TRBV14 to TRBJ2-7; 7 positions agree with TRBD1. The germline gives CDR1 SGHDN, CDR2 FVKESK. The CDR3 is 15 residues long. V lost 3 bases and J lost 1; bases outside the gene matches: 6. DNA of the CDR3: TGTGCCAGCAGCCATCCGGGACAGAAGTCCTACGAGCAGTACTTC. It translates to CASSHPGQKSYEQYF.

The V and J genes are TRBV5-5 and TRBJ2-5; D is unresolved. Germline CDR1 SGHKS, CDR2 YYEKEE (reference sequence). There are 15 residues in the CDR3. Trimming took 6 bases from V and 0 from J, leaving 15 bases between them. The DNA of the CDR3 is TGTGCCAGCACCTCCCGTGGTGGATACCAAGAGACCCAGTACTTC. Protein: CASTSRGGYQETQYF.

This clone was observed a handful of times. The J gene is TRBJ1-5, the V gene TRBV5-8; D perhaps matches TRBD1 (5 bases). The CDR3 covers 11 residues. CDR1 is SGHTS and CDR2 is YDEGEE in the germline V gene. Trimming took off 3 bases at V and 9 bases at J, with 7 bases between the two ends. The CDR3 DNA is TGTGCCAGCAGCTCAGGGATGCCCCAGCATTTT. It specifies CASSSGMPQHF.

This chain uses TRBV12-5 with TRBJ2-1; unclear D gene. The CDR3 length is 12 residues. Between the trimmed V and J ends, which lost 4 bases and 7 bases, there was a span of 8 bases. CDR1 is LGHNT, CDR2 FRNRAP, per germline. The CDR3 DNA follows: TGTGCTAGTGGTTCCTTCGGGAATGAGCAGTTCTTC. This gives the protein CASGSFGNEQFF.

This sequence joins TRBV6-1 and TRBJ1-5; TRBD1 matches at 8 bases. V was pared by 6 bases and J by 7 bases, with 5 bases of the junction left unmatched. The CDR3 is made up of 13 amino acids. CDR1 MNHNS and CDR2 SASEGT come from the germline V gene. The DNA for the CDR3 is TGTGCCAGCAGCACAGGGGGAGGGCAGCCCCAGCATTTT. Translating gives CASSTGGGQPQHF.